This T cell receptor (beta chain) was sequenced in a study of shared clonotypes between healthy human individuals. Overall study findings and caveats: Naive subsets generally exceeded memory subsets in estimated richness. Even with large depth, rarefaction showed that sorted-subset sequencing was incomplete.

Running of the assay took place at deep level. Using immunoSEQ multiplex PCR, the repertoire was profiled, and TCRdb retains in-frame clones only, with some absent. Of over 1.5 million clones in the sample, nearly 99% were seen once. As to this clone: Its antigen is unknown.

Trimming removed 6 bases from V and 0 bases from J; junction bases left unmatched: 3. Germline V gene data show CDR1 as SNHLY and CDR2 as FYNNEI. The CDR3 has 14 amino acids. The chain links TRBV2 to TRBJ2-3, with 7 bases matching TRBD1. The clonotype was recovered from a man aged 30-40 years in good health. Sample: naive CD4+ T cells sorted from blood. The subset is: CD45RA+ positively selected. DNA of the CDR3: TGTGCCAGCAGGGGACAGATTAGCACAGATACGCAGTATTTT. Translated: CASRGQISTDTQYF.